The clone carrying this T cell receptor (beta chain) was counted once. The antigen is unknown. TCRdb keeps only in-frame clones here, not all; method: immunoSEQ multiplex PCR. The data show a few thousand clones, around four fifths seen once. This entry is derived from a study of immune evolution from preneoplasia to lung adenocarcinoma. This CDR3 has 13 residues. V lost 4 bases and J lost 2, with 9 bases in between. Germline V gives CDR1 SGHNT, CDR2 YYREEE (reference sequence). Study-wide points: Normal lung had highest clonality; later lesions appeared denser, more diverse.

Source material: FFPE adjacent normal lung tissue. The source of this sequence is a donor aged 70 or over with lung adenocarcinoma. The V call is TRBV5-4, the J call TRBJ2-5; possibly TRBD2 for D (6 bases). CDR3 DNA sequence: TGTGCCAGCAGCCCCCGGGAGCAAGAGACCCAGTACTTC. Its translation is CASSPREQETQYF.